This T cell receptor beta chain was observed in a study of OX40 agonist ivuxolimab in advanced cancers. The wider study: Patients undergoing dose escalation presented with hepatocellular carcinoma, melanoma, renal cell or head and neck cancer. Study-wide findings and caveats: The study observed clonal expansion of CD4+ and CD8+ blood T cells by week 6 at 0.1 to 3.0 mg/kg.

Method: immunoSEQ multiplex PCR; TCRdb's copy keeps in-frame clones and lacks some. The table includes approximately 58,000 clones, 65% to 85% detected once. Details on this clone: Its antigen is undetermined.

CDR1 MNHNS and CDR2 SASEGT come from the germline V gene. This CDR3 has 14 amino acids. The V gene lost 1 base and the J gene lost 1 base, with 7 bases spanning the gap. The chain couples TRBV6-1 to TRBJ1-1; the D gene is possibly TRBD1 (6 bases). The sample was CD4+ or CD8+ T cells sorted from blood, taken in a trial of the OX40 agonist ivuxolimab. This receptor was taken from an adult with an advanced solid tumor such as melanoma, head and neck, liver or kidney cancer. CDR3 coding DNA: TGTGCCAGCAGTGAAGGGGACAAGAACACTGAAGCTTTCTTT. Its protein is CASSEGDKNTEAFF.